The entry that follows covers one T cell receptor (beta chain) sequence. The data are from a study of blood T cell repertoires in COVID-19. The overall study: Sources were T cells, B-cell-depleted T cells, or PBMCs; the material itself was cDNA or gDNA.

The V end was cut by 8 bases, the J end by 3 bases, with 20 bases between. Germline V gene lookup returns CDR1 MNHEY and CDR2 SVGAGI. The CDR3 has 15 amino acids. Clones were sequenced by immunoSEQ multiplex PCR, and TCRdb holds only the in-frame ones, with some missing. Among about 87,000 clones listed, over 70% were seen once. This TCR derives from a woman aged 55-69 years with acute or convalescent COVID-19. The sequencing sample was made of peripheral blood. The chain is built from TRBV6-5 and TRBJ2-7; TRBD2 might be the D (5 bases). CDR3 nucleotides: TGTGCCAGCTCCAGGACTTTCGAACACCGCTACGAGCAGTACTTC. Amino acid sequence: CASSRTFEHRYEQYF.